This TCR beta chain is from a study of cytomegalovirus exposure and HLA in healthy donors. With 60 Vbeta and 13 Jbeta primers, the PCR was carried out. Clones were read by immunoSEQ multiplex PCR, and TCRdb kept only the in-frame ones, dropping some. The data show about 98,000 clones, with approximately 74% seen just once and approximately 2% held by the top ten. In germline, CDR1 is SGHRS, CDR2 YFSETQ. Trimming left V 1 base short and J 1 base short, with 9 bases between. The CDR3 runs to 14 residues. The genes are TRBV5-1 and TRBJ2-7; D not certain. The sample was PBMCs. The receptor comes from a male donor in good health and CMV-seronegative. The chain's CDR3 is CASSLLSVSYEQYF. CDR3 bases: TGCGCCAGCAGCTTGTTAAGCGTGTCCTACGAGCAGTACTTC.